These 10 T cell receptor beta chains were all obtained from the same sample, sequenced in a study of blood T cell repertoires in COVID-19. Here immunoSEQ multiplex PCR was the method, and the copy in TCRdb shows in-frame clones only, minus some. The data contain tens of thousands of clones, roughly 90% of them singletons. Sequences were obtained from peripheral blood. These receptors came from a man aged 55 to 70 with COVID-19, enrolled during active disease.

This chain uses TRBV27 with TRBJ2-2; 7 bases fit TRBD2. The CDR3 covers 15 residues. V dropped 6 bases and J dropped 1; count of bases not matched to a gene: 5. The germline V gene has CDR1 MNHEY and CDR2 SMNVEV (reference sequence). CDR3 sequence (DNA): TGTGCCAGCAGCAACAGCGGGAAGAACACCGGGGAGCTGTTTTTT. Translated, it gives CASSNSGKNTGELFF.

The gene calls are TRBV11-2 and TRBJ1-1, with D uncertain. The V end was cut by 6 bases, the J end by 2 bases, with 10 bases between. Germline V gene data show CDR1 as SGHAT and CDR2 as FQNNGV. The CDR3 runs to 13 residues. Here the CDR3 DNA reads TGTGCCAGCAGATCCGTCGTTAACACTGAAGCTTTCTTT. Translated, it gives CASRSVVNTEAFF.

The rearrangement joins TRBV5-1 to TRBJ2-7, with 9 bases aligning to TRBD1. The ends lost 3 bases at V and 2 bases at J; junction bases unmatched: 6. The CDR3 is 15 amino acids. Germline CDR1 SGHRS, CDR2 YFSETQ. The chain's CDR3 is CASSSPGQGPYEQYF. CDR3 coding DNA: TGCGCCAGCAGCTCCCCGGGACAGGGTCCCTACGAGCAGTACTTC.

This chain joins TRBV4-3 and TRBJ1-4, with D maybe TRBD1 (5 bases). This CDR3 comprises 13 residues. Deletions cut 0 bases from V and 15 bases from J, with 14 bases between. Germline V lookup: CDR1 LGHNA, CDR2 YSLEER. The CDR3 loop is CASSQDVGLGMFF. In DNA form, the CDR3 reads TGCGCCAGCAGCCAAGATGTGGGGCTTGGGATGTTTTTT.

The chain has TRBV10-3 and TRBJ2-6; tentatively, D is TRBD1 (5 bases). This CDR3 is 14 amino acids long. Germline V gene data show CDR1 as ENHRY and CDR2 as SYGVKD. V gave up 3 bases and J gave up 2 bases, with 5 bases separating them. CDR3 coding DNA: TGTGCCATCAGTGACAGGGCTGGGGCCAACGTCCTGACTTTC. This sequence encodes CAISDRAGANVLTF.

The chain links TRBV18 to TRBJ2-7, with a weak D call TRBD1 (6 bases). Germline values: CDR1 KGHSH, CDR2 LQKENI. This CDR3 comprises 15 residues. With 1 base removed from V and 4 bases from J, the gap between germline ends came to 14 bases. The CDR3 DNA reads TGTGCCAGCTCACCACAGGGGGAATCGGCGTACGAGCAGTACTTC. The encoded protein is CASSPQGESAYEQYF.

The chain uses TRBV24-1 and TRBJ2-1, with a tentative D call TRBD1 (5 bases). Germline CDR1 reads KGHDR; CDR2 reads SFDVKD. V lost 1 base and J lost 0, with 9 bases in between. This CDR3 region has 16 residues. CDR3 nucleotides: TGTGCCACCAGTGATTTTGACAGCTCCTCCTACAATGAGCAGTTCTTC. It is translated as CATSDFDSSSYNEQFF.

The chain recombines TRBV11-2 with TRBJ2-7, with 10 bases aligning to TRBD1. Germline-derived CDR1 and CDR2 are SGHAT and FQNNGV. V lost 3 bases and J lost 5; bases outside the gene matches: 7. This CDR3 comprises 15 residues. As DNA, the CDR3 is TGTGCCAGCAGCTTCCGGGGACAGGGGTTGGACGAGCAGTACTTC. Protein product: CASSFRGQGLDEQYF.

The chain combines TRBV6-5 with TRBJ2-7; weak D call: TRBD1 (6 bases). Germline-derived CDR1 and CDR2 are MNHEY and SVGAGI. The CDR3 length is 14 residues. The V end lost 0 bases, the J end lost 3 bases, and 9 bases lay between the germline ends. The CDR3 region is CASSYSDSFYEQYF. The CDR3 DNA reads as TGTGCCAGCAGTTACTCGGACAGTTTCTACGAGCAGTACTTC.

The chain carries TRBV12-5 and TRBJ2-1; D is ambiguous. CDR3 size: 11 residues. The V gene's germline CDR1 is LGHNT and CDR2 FRNRAP. V shed 4 bases and J shed 10 bases, with 8 bases lying between them. The CDR3 nucleotides are TGTGCTAGTGGTTCGAGGAACGAGCAGTTCTTC. Encoded protein: CASGSRNEQFF.